Below are 8 T cell receptor beta chains sequenced from a single sample in a study of Graves' ophthalmopathy and Graves' hyperthyroidism (dated by TCRdb to the late 2010s). The data were produced on an Illumina HiSeq 2000. For repertoire sequencing, TCR beta CDR3 regions were amplified from RNA transcripts. The first round was an RT-PCR using HTBI primers with the Qiagen OneStep RT-PCR kit, and this first round was followed by a second-round multiplex PCR, then size selection and purification. TCRdb applied fastp at Q25 and MiXCR to the public reads, then kept only in-frame beta chains. Rows merge per CDR3 protein into single entries with the most common DNA and genes. The sample profile shows approximately 380,000 distinct CDR3 sequences; roughly 20% of them were found once. The ten biggest clones cover 2.5% to 3% of the sample. The sequenced sample consisted of peripheral blood. The receptors were sampled from a woman aged 18 to 35 with stable Graves' hyperthyroidism. Donor details come from another sample of the same person, matched by shared clones.

This clonotype was counted ten times or more. The chain carries TRBV20-1 and TRBJ2-5, with D perhaps TRBD2 (5 bases). Trimming shortened V by 6 bases and J by 6 bases, and 17 bases separated the two germline ends. Germline V lookup: CDR1 DFQATT, CDR2 SNEGSKA (reference sequence). The CDR3 spans 13 residues. CDR3 residues: CSAGNASRKTQYF. In DNA form, the CDR3 reads TGCAGTGCCGGGAACGCTAGCAGAAAGACCCAGTACTTC.

Many counts were recorded for this clonotype. This sequence joins TRBV12-3 or TRBV12-4 and TRBJ2-5; TRBD2 is a possible D gene (5 bases). V was pared by 3 bases and J by 5 bases, with 13 bases between. This CDR3 is 14 amino acids long. In nucleotides, the CDR3 is TGTGCCAGCAGTTTCAAGCGGCTGGGGGAGACCCAGTACTTC. It codes for CASSFKRLGETQYF.

This clonotype was counted at least ten times. The V and J genes are TRBV6-1 and TRBJ2-1, with 8 bases matching TRBD2. The CDR3 consists of 14 residues. Germline CDR1 MNHNS, CDR2 SASEGT. V lost 5 bases and J lost 3; bases outside the gene matches: 3. CDR3 residues: CASSPGLVYNEQFF. DNA of the CDR3: TGTGCCAGCAGTCCGGGACTAGTCTACAATGAGCAGTTCTTC.

The sample holds many counts of this clonotype. This chain uses TRBV28 with TRBJ1-5, with D unresolved. V gave up 3 bases and J gave up 7 bases, with 13 bases separating them. Per germline, CDR1 MDHEN and CDR2 SYDVKM. The CDR3 has 14 residues. The CDR3 reads CASSFRVREQPQHF. CDR3 in DNA: TGTGCCAGCAGTTTTAGGGTCAGAGAACAGCCCCAGCATTTT.

This clonotype was seen repeatedly, ten times or more. This rearrangement joins TRBV6-1 to TRBJ2-7; D possibly matches TRBD1 or TRBD2 (5 bases each). Trimming took off 4 bases at V and 6 bases at J, with 7 bases between the two ends. CDR3 length: 11 residues. The germline CDR1 and CDR2 sequences are MNHNS and SASEGT. This CDR3 is CASSGGTEQYF. The CDR3 bases are TGTGCCAGCAGTGGGGGGACCGAGCAGTACTTC.

This clonotype was counted at least ten times. The CDR3 sequence is CASSFGGDQETQYF. Written as DNA, the CDR3 is TGTGCCAGCAGTTTTGGAGGGGATCAAGAGACCCAGTACTTC. The V call is TRBV12-3 or TRBV12-4, the J call TRBJ2-5; perhaps TRBD2 as D (6 bases). Deletions cut 3 bases from V and 2 bases from J, with 10 bases between. This CDR3 comprises 14 residues.

This clonotype was found once. V is TRBV5-4 and J is TRBJ2-7; D gene ambiguous. The CDR3 spans 14 residues. Germline loops: CDR1 SGHNT, CDR2 YYREEE (reference sequence). With 0 bases removed from V and 6 bases from J, the gap between germline ends came to 13 bases. In DNA form, the CDR3 reads TGTGCCAGCAGCTTGGGTGGGTCCCCACCCGAGCAGTACTTC. Translating gives CASSLGGSPPEQYF.

This clonotype was seen a few times. The V and J genes are TRBV28 and TRBJ2-5; D is uncertain. Germline V gene sequence: CDR1 MDHEN, CDR2 SYDVKM. This CDR3 has 14 residues. V was cut by 2 bases and J by 2 bases, with 9 bases left in between. The CDR3 is CASSLPGLQETQYF. CDR3 DNA sequence: TGTGCCAGCAGTTTACCAGGATTACAAGAGACCCAGTACTTC. Looking up the rest from reference TRBV28 and TRBJ2-5 gives the full variable domain: DVKVTQSSRYLVKRTGEKVFLECVQDMDHENMFWYRQDPGLGLRLIYFSYDVKMKEKGDIPEGYSVSREKKERFSLILESASTNQTSMYLCASSLPGLQETQYFGPGTRLLVL.